The 17 T cell receptor beta chains given below trace back to one sample, sequenced in a study of naive and memory T cell subsets (dated by TCRdb to the late 2010s). Receptor libraries were prepared by UMI-ligation and nested PCR. Sequencing instrument: Illumina MiSeq. An equimolar mix of two oligonucleotides covering both TRBC1 and TRBC2 was used as the beta constant-region primer. TCRdb applied fastp at Q25 and MiXCR to the public reads, then kept only in-frame beta chains. Entries that share a CDR3 protein sequence are merged under the most common genes and DNA. The sample data list 130,000 to 150,000 distinct CDR3 sequences, and over 15% of these were observed just once. The top ten hold about 0.13% of the sample. Sequenced material: naive CD4+ T cells from blood. The cell subset or site label, as the study defines it: naive T cells, CD45RA high CD27+. Receptors originate from a human donor in good health.

The chain recombines TRBV29-1 with TRBJ1-1; 7 nucleotides match TRBD1. The CDR3 consists of 12 residues. Germline values: CDR1 SQVTM, CDR2 ANQGSEA. J gave up 10 bases and V 0 bases, and 5 bases lay outside the gene matches. The CDR3 DNA follows: TGCAGCGTTGAAGACGACAGGGACAGAGCTTTCTTT. Its protein product is CSVEDDRDRAFF.

This clonotype was recorded a few times. The chain combines TRBV29-1 with TRBJ2-1; 15 bases are a match to TRBD2. The CDR3 totals 17 residues. Germline lookup yields CDR1 SQVTM and CDR2 ANQGSEA. Trimming cost V 5 bases and J 0 bases; bases outside gene matches: 5. The CDR3 loop is CSVPRTSGRASYNEQFF. In DNA form, the CDR3 reads TGCAGCGTTCCCCGGACTAGCGGGAGGGCCTCCTACAATGAGCAGTTCTTC.

V and J are TRBV7-2 and TRBJ2-2; the match to TRBD2 covers 9 bases. V lost 1 base to trimming and J lost 5 bases; unmatched junction nucleotides: 8. Germline CDR1 SGHTA, CDR2 FQGNSA. The CDR3 totals 17 residues. CDR3 loop: CASSLVNLAGRTGELFF. In DNA form, the CDR3 reads TGTGCCAGCAGCTTAGTTAACCTAGCGGGACGGACCGGGGAGCTGTTTTTT.

The CDR3 DNA follows: TGTGCCAGCACTAGCAGGGGATTTGGTGAAGCTTTCTTT. It yields the protein CASTSRGFGEAFF. This chain links TRBV2 with TRBJ1-1; D is possibly TRBD1 (6 bases). The CDR3 is made up of 13 amino acids. The V and J ends lost 7 bases and 7 bases respectively, with 16 bases between them. Germline V gene sequence: CDR1 SNHLY, CDR2 FYNNEI.

A few counts support this clonotype. The rearrangement joins TRBV24-1 to TRBJ1-1; no firm D call. Germline V CDR1 and CDR2: KGHDR, SFDVKD. This CDR3 region has 13 residues. Trimming pared 6 bases from V and 1 base from J, leaving 8 bases between. The CDR3 is CATSRGSNTEAFF. The CDR3 DNA reads TGTGCCACCAGTCGGGGTTCGAACACTGAAGCTTTCTTT.

This clonotype was counted only a few times. The rearrangement uses TRBV4-1 and TRBJ2-5; D is perhaps TRBD1 or TRBD2 (5 bases each). Germline loops: CDR1 MGHRA, CDR2 YSYEKL. The CDR3 covers 17 residues. V was clipped by 10 bases and J by 4 bases, with 28 bases between them. In DNA form, the CDR3 reads TGCGCCACCTCCCCGAAGCCCCGGGACGGACGCCGAGAGACCCAGTACTTC. Protein sequence: CATSPKPRDGRRETQYF.

This clonotype was seen only a few times. The gene calls are TRBV6-2 or TRBV6-3 and TRBJ2-7; weak D call: TRBD1 (5 bases). Germline V CDR1 and CDR2: MNHEY, SVGEGT. The length of the CDR3 is 12 residues. The V end lost 6 bases, the J end lost 7 bases, and 13 bases lay between the germline ends. CDR3: CASSNSGMEQYF. CDR3 in DNA: TGTGCCAGCAGCAACTCAGGGATGGAGCAGTACTTC.

In this sample, this clonotype turned up a few times. The rearrangement links TRBV20-1 to TRBJ2-7; tentatively, D is TRBD1 or TRBD2 (5 bases each). This CDR3 is built from 12 residues. V gave up 5 bases and J gave up 0 bases, with 8 bases separating them. From germline, CDR1 is DFQATT and CDR2 SNEGSKA (reference sequence). The CDR3: CSAGTDSYEQYF. The CDR3 nucleotides read TGCAGTGCTGGGACGGACTCCTACGAGCAGTACTTC.

CDR3 DNA sequence: TGTGCCAGCAGAATAGCAGCGGGAGTATCTGGGGCCAACGTCCTGACTTTC. Translating it yields CASRIAAGVSGANVLTF. The chain recombines TRBV2 with TRBJ2-6, with 8 bases identical to TRBD2. V lost 6 bases and J lost 1; bases outside the gene matches: 8. Per germline, CDR1 SNHLY and CDR2 FYNNEI. The CDR3 consists of 17 residues.

This clonotype was seen just once. The rearrangement uses TRBV5-1 and TRBJ1-2, with D tentatively TRBD1 (6 bases). In germline, CDR1 is SGHRS, CDR2 YFSETQ. The CDR3 is made up of 18 amino acids. The V gene lost 1 base and the J gene lost 0 bases, with 19 bases spanning the gap. In DNA, the CDR3 is TGCGCCAGCAGCTTGACCCCTGCCGCTGGGACAACTAACTATGGCTACACCTTC. Its translation: CASSLTPAAGTTNYGYTF. Filled out from reference TRBV5-1 and TRBJ1-2, the complete variable domain reads KAGVTQTPRYLIKTRGQQVTLSCSPISGHRSVSWYQQTPGQGLQFLFEYFSETQRNKGNFPGRFSGRQFSNSRSEMNVSTLELGDSALYLCASSLTPAAGTTNYGYTFGSGTRLTVV.

This clonotype was seen a few times. V usage is TRBV7-2 and J usage is TRBJ2-3; 7 positions agree with TRBD2. The V segment lost 2 bases and the J segment 0 bases; nucleotides outside the gene matches: 2. This CDR3 region has 15 residues. CDR1 is SGHTA, CDR2 FQGNSA, per germline. The CDR3 coding sequence is TGTGCCAGCAGCTTATGGGAGGGGAGCACAGATACGCAGTATTTT. This gives the protein CASSLWEGSTDTQYF.

This chain uses TRBV7-9 with TRBJ2-5, with 11 nucleotides matching TRBD2. Germline V gene data show CDR1 as SEHNR and CDR2 as FQNEAQ (reference sequence). The J segment lost 5 bases and the V segment lost 1 base, leaving 0 bases of the junction unmatched. This CDR3 is built from 14 residues. CDR3 sequence: CASSLGTSGETQYF. CDR3 DNA sequence: TGTGCCAGCAGCTTAGGGACTAGCGGGGAGACCCAGTACTTC.

This clonotype was counted only a few times. This chain connects TRBV14 to TRBJ2-3; 8 bases align to TRBD2. V lost 4 bases to trimming and J lost 0 bases; unmatched junction nucleotides: 3. Germline CDR1 reads SGHDN; CDR2 reads FVKESK. This CDR3 is built from 15 residues. The chain's CDR3 is CASSPLAGSTDTQYF. CDR3 bases: TGTGCCAGCAGCCCCCTAGCGGGTAGCACAGATACGCAGTATTTT.

This clonotype was detected a few times. V usage is TRBV4-3 and J usage is TRBJ2-5, with 8 bases matching TRBD1. The trim removed 0 bases at V and 12 bases at J, leaving 9 bases unmatched. CDR1 is LGHNA and CDR2 is YSLEER in the germline V gene. The CDR3 consists of 14 residues. The chain's CDR3 is CASSQETGASLEYF. The CDR3, as DNA: TGCGCCAGCAGCCAAGAGACAGGGGCTAGTTTAGAGTACTTC.

V is TRBV15 and J is TRBJ1-5, with unresolved D. Germline V gene data show CDR1 as LNHNV and CDR2 as YYDKDF (reference sequence). V dropped 0 bases and J dropped 0 bases, with 18 bases sitting between them. This CDR3 has 19 amino acids. CDR3 amino acids: CATSRDDYLRGPSNQPQHF. CDR3 in DNA: TGTGCCACCAGCAGAGACGACTACCTCCGTGGGCCTAGCAATCAGCCCCAGCATTTT.

This clonotype was observed a few times. The genes are TRBV7-9 and TRBJ2-3; 9 bases map to TRBD2. With V trimmed by 7 bases and J by 4 bases, 12 bases remained unmatched. CDR1 and CDR2 (germline): SEHNR, FQNEAQ (reference sequence). The CDR3 runs to 16 residues. The DNA for the CDR3 is TGTGCCAGCACCCTCTCGGGGACTAGCCTATCAGATACGCAGTATTTT. Translation: CASTLSGTSLSDTQYF.

The chain combines TRBV11-2 with TRBJ1-1, with D perhaps matching TRBD1 (5 bases). Germline V gene lookup returns CDR1 SGHAT and CDR2 FQNNGV. The CDR3 has 17 amino acids. Trimming took off 1 base at V and 3 bases at J, with 18 bases between the two ends. CDR3: CASSLGGGQGRDTEAFF. The CDR3 DNA is TGTGCCAGCAGCTTAGGAGGTGGGCAGGGAAGGGACACTGAAGCTTTCTTT. The full variable domain, its missing parts supplied by reference TRBV11-2 and TRBJ1-1, is EAGVAQSPRYKIIEKRQSVAFWCNPISGHATLYWYQQILGQGPKLLIQFQNNGVVDDSQLPKDRFSAERLKGVDSTLKIQPAKLEDSAVYLCASSLGGGQGRDTEAFFGQGTRLTVV.